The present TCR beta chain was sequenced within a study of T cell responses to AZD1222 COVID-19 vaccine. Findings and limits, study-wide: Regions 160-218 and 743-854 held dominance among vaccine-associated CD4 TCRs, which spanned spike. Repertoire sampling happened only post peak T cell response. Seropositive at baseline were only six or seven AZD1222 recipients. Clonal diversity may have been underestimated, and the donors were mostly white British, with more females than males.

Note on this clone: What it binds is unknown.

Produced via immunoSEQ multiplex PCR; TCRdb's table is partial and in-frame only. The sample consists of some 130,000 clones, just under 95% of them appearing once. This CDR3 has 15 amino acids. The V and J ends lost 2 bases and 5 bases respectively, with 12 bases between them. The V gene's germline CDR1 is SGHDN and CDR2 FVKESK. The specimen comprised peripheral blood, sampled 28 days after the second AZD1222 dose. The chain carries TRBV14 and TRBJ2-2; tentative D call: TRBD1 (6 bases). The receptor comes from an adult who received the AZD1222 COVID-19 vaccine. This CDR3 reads CASSQFRGRTGELFF. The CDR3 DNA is TGTGCCAGCAGCCAATTCAGGGGACGGACCGGGGAGCTGTTTTTT.